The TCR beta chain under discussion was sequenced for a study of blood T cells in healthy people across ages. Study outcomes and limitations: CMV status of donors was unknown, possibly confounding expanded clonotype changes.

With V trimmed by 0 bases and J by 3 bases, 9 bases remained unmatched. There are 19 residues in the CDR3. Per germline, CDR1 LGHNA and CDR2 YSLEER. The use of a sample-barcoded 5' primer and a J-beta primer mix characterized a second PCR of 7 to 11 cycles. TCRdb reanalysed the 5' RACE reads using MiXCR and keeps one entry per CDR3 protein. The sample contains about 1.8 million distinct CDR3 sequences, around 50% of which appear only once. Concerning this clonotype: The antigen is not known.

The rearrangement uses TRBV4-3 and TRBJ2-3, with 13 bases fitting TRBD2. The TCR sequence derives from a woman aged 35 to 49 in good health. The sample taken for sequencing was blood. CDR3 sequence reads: CASSQEGTSGVGRTDTQYF. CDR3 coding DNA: TGCGCCAGCAGCCAAGAGGGGACTAGCGGGGTGGGGCGGACAGATACGCAGTATTTT.